Included here is one T cell receptor (beta chain) sequence, with context. The table came from immunoSEQ multiplex PCR; TCRdb's copy has only in-frame clones and leaves some out. The sample lists about 380,000 clones, 80% to 90% occurring once. The V and J ends lost 1 base and 1 base respectively, with 13 bases between them. Looked up from germline, CDR1 is KGHSH and CDR2 is LQKENI. CDR3 length: 16 amino acids. The sample originates from a study of blood T cell repertoires in COVID-19. This sequence was found in a young man who had recovered from COVID-19. This chain joins TRBV18 and TRBJ1-2; TRBD1 is a possible D gene (5 bases). Sequenced: PBMCs or T cells enriched from blood (not recorded which). CDR3 amino acids: CASSPLGTMINYGYTF. The CDR3 DNA reads as TGTGCCAGCTCACCACTAGGGACTATGATTAACTATGGCTACACCTTC.